These T cell receptor beta chains were read from a single sample in a study of blood T cell repertoires in COVID-19. Produced via immunoSEQ multiplex PCR; TCRdb's table is partial and in-frame only. The sample has under 200,000 clones; just under 80% are singletons. Material for sequencing was peripheral blood. These receptors were taken from a man in his 70s with active or convalescent COVID-19. Each CDR3 is given with its conserved first and last residue.

CASSYLGQGNTEAFF	TRBV10-2	TRBJ1-1
CASSEAKESYGYTF	TRBV2	TRBJ1-2
CASSWGWSTDNSPLHF	TRBV6-5	TRBJ1-6
CAISEGRQGNLLYGYTF	TRBV10-3	TRBJ1-2
CASSLMAGQETQYF	TRBV7-2	TRBJ2-5
CASSQGTGDTEAFF	TRBV3-1/TRBV3-2	TRBJ1-1
CASSPGQTNYGYTF	TRBV19	TRBJ1-2
CASSLHPGQGATGELFF	TRBV7-3	TRBJ2-2
CASSSSRTVGRMAFF	TRBV11-1	TRBJ1-1
CAGGPTGLNQETQYF	TRBV10-1	TRBJ2-5
CASSQDAGGYTF	TRBV3-1/TRBV3-2	TRBJ1-2
CASSQDFGTGTGYTF	TRBV4-3	TRBJ1-2
CSVAGSTDTQYF	TRBV29-1	TRBJ2-3
CASSYSLAGADTQYF	TRBV6-5	TRBJ2-3
CASSHPTGKDNEKLFF	TRBV3-1/TRBV3-2	TRBJ1-4
CAISAPTSGVDNEQFF	TRBV10-3	TRBJ2-1
CASSYSEGAYGYTF	TRBV6-6	TRBJ1-2
CASSLSGGGTYEQYF	TRBV28	TRBJ2-7
CSARQGVEETQYF	TRBV29-1	TRBJ2-5
CASSAANYGYTF	TRBV25-1	TRBJ1-2
CASSYTGFGANVLTF	TRBV7-2	TRBJ2-6
CASSLGSRDEQYF	TRBV5-1	TRBJ2-7
CASSPQEGGPKEKLFF	TRBV18	TRBJ1-4
CASSREGAYPGTQYF	TRBV2	TRBJ2-5
CASSERDRGTAFF	TRBV12-3/TRBV12-4	TRBJ1-1
CASSPGTGTPSSPLHF	TRBV6-2/TRBV6-3	TRBJ1-6
CASSVDGISGNTIYF	TRBV9	TRBJ1-3
CASSRTDLYGYTF	TRBV25-1	TRBJ1-2
CASRQGPASPLHF	TRBV2	TRBJ1-6
CASSPDSYGYTF	TRBV5-5	TRBJ1-2
CASSLEGGNTGELFF	TRBV4-3	TRBJ2-2
CASTPRGQNTEAFF	TRBV3-1/TRBV3-2	TRBJ1-1
CASKMGASGNTEAFF	TRBV19	TRBJ1-1
CASSLEAGVSGNTIYF	TRBV5-5	TRBJ1-3
CGSTGAGNTIYF	TRBV2	TRBJ1-3
CATSRPGTSGKNEQFF	TRBV24-1	TRBJ2-1
CASSTPGTSGTYEQYF	TRBV7-9	TRBJ2-7
CASSETGGNSPYEQYF	TRBV10-1	TRBJ2-7
CASNRGRVQPQHF	TRBV12-3/TRBV12-4	TRBJ1-5
CASSPQGMNTEAFF	TRBV19	TRBJ1-1
CASSLTSGGAKEQFF	TRBV3-1/TRBV3-2	TRBJ2-1
CASRREGADYGYTF	TRBV5-4	TRBJ1-2